This TCR beta chain was recorded in a study of blood T cell repertoires in COVID-19. The CDR3 loop spans 12 amino acids. Trimming took off 5 bases at V and 4 bases at J, with 6 bases between the two ends. Germline-derived CDR1 and CDR2 are SGHTA and FQGNSA. In the original analysis: Estimates of nucleated cell counts were drawn from the amplification of reference gene primers. Some clones are missing from TCRdb's copy, which holds only in-frame ones; the method was immunoSEQ multiplex PCR. The V and J calls and clone size are taken from that table; D and trimming were inferred from the DNA. The sample records around 250,000 clones, approximately 82% being singletons. As for this clone: This CDR3 is also generated by other DNA sequences in the sample.

This chain joins TRBV7-2 and TRBJ2-1; D uncertain. The TCR comes from a woman aged 18-29 years with acute or convalescent COVID-19. The sequenced material came from peripheral blood. The CDR3, as DNA: TGTGCCAGCAGCCTCTTATACAATGAGCAGTTCTTC. It specifies CASSLLYNEQFF.